The 16 T cell receptor beta chains below all came from one sample that was sequenced in a study of graft-versus-host responses after intestinal transplantation. Using immunoSEQ multiplex PCR, the repertoire was profiled, and TCRdb retains in-frame clones only, with some absent. The data contain around 93,000 clones, 85% to 95% of them seen just once; the ten biggest clones take up approximately 5.5%. These TCRs' antigens remain unknown. This sample comprised unstimulated CD8+ T cells sorted from spleen or lymph node cells, obtained before intestinal transplant. The receptor source for this set is a human donor who received an intestinal transplant.

CDR3 DNA sequence: TGTGCCAGCAGCTATCCTGGACAGTCCTACGAGCAGTACTTC. This codes for CASSYPGQSYEQYF. The chain combines TRBV7-9 with TRBJ2-7; TRBD1 is a possible D gene (6 bases). Germline V gives CDR1 SEHNR, CDR2 FQNEAQ (reference sequence). V lost 4 bases, J lost 1 base, and 11 bases lay in between. The CDR3 is 14 residues long.

The chain joins TRBV4-1 to TRBJ1-1; 10 nucleotides line up with TRBD1. The CDR3 extends over 16 amino acids. Germline CDR1 MGHRA, CDR2 YSYEKL. After removal of 3 bases from V and 1 base from J, the junction contained 5 bases not matched to a gene. Written as DNA, the CDR3 is TGCGCCAGCAGCCATCCCGGGACAGGGGCGAACACTGAAGCTTTCTTT. Translated, it gives CASSHPGTGANTEAFF.

The chain is built from TRBV28 and TRBJ2-3, with 7 bases fitting TRBD2. The germline V gene has CDR1 MDHEN and CDR2 SYDVKM. CDR3 length equals 14 residues. Losses at the gene ends were 3 bases for V and 3 bases for J; bases not matched to a gene: 3. The CDR3 reads CASSFAGETDTQYF. The CDR3 nucleotides read TGTGCCAGCAGTTTTGCGGGAGAAACAGATACGCAGTATTTT. The variable domain in full, with the rest retrieved from reference TRBV28 and TRBJ2-3, is DVKVTQSSRYLVKRTGEKVFLECVQDMDHENMFWYRQDPGLGLRLIYFSYDVKMKEKGDIPEGYSVSREKKERFSLILESASTNQTSMYLCASSFAGETDTQYFGPGTRLTVL.

V usage is TRBV6-5 and J usage is TRBJ1-4, with 7 bases lining up with TRBD1. CDR3 size: 14 residues. Germline V gives CDR1 MNHEY, CDR2 SVGAGI. Unmatched junction bases numbered 7, after V lost 5 bases and J lost 7 bases. For the CDR3, the DNA is TGTGCCAGCAGTCCCCAGGGGGTTCGTGAAAAACTGTTTTTT. It codes for CASSPQGVREKLFF.

The V call is TRBV19, the J call TRBJ1-3, with no clear D. Trimming took 3 bases from V and 4 from J, leaving 7 bases between them. Germline V gene sequence: CDR1 LNHDA, CDR2 SQIVND (reference sequence). This CDR3 has 13 amino acids. The CDR3 coding sequence is TGTGCCAGTAGTATCCCCACAGGAAACACCATATATTTT. Its translation: CASSIPTGNTIYF.

V and J are TRBV4-1 and TRBJ2-7, with D hard to call. The CDR3 totals 15 residues. The V end was cut by 7 bases, the J end by 7 bases, with 23 bases between. Per germline, CDR1 MGHRA and CDR2 YSYEKL. The CDR3 here is CASTRILSPGLEQYF. In DNA form, the CDR3 reads TGCGCCAGCACCCGCATCCTCTCCCCTGGGTTGGAGCAGTACTTC.

This clone was observed a single time. The chain uses TRBV25-1 and TRBJ2-1; TRBD2 matches 8 bases. This CDR3 is 17 amino acids long. The germline CDR1 and CDR2 sequences are MGHDK and SYGVNS. The V segment lost 2 bases and the J segment 1 base; nucleotides outside the gene matches: 7. This CDR3 is CASSEPPLAGSYNEQFF. CDR3 DNA: TGTGCCAGCAGTGAACCCCCCCTAGCGGGTTCCTACAATGAGCAGTTCTTC.

The CDR3 nucleotides are TGTGCCAGCAGTGACCAGGACAGCACATCAGCCGGGCAGTACTTC. Translated: CASSDQDSTSAGQYF. The V call is TRBV2, the J call TRBJ2-7, with a possible D match to TRBD1 (6 bases). CDR1 is SNHLY, CDR2 FYNNEI, per germline. V lost 3 bases and J 9 bases, leaving 21 bases between the germline ends. The CDR3 is made up of 15 amino acids.

The V gene is TRBV5-1, the J gene TRBJ2-5; D is uncertain. The germline gives CDR1 SGHRS, CDR2 YFSETQ. V was pared by 2 bases and J by 3 bases, with 2 bases between. This CDR3 spans 11 amino acids. The CDR3 protein is CASSFEETQYF. The CDR3 DNA reads TGCGCCAGCAGCTTTGAAGAGACCCAGTACTTC. The whole variable domain, remainder taken from reference TRBV5-1 and TRBJ2-5, is KAGVTQTPRYLIKTRGQQVTLSCSPISGHRSVSWYQQTPGQGLQFLFEYFSETQRNKGNFPGRFSGRQFSNSRSEMNVSTLELGDSALYLCASSFEETQYFGPGTRLLVL.

The chain is built from TRBV5-1 and TRBJ2-1; tentatively, D is TRBD1 (6 bases). Germline V gene lookup returns CDR1 SGHRS and CDR2 YFSETQ. Trimming stripped 6 bases from V and 6 bases from J, with 22 bases between. This CDR3 has 16 amino acids. Written as DNA, the CDR3 is TGCGCCAGCACCCCTCTACCCCAGGGGCATGTCAATGAGCAGTTCTTC. Its protein is CASTPLPQGHVNEQFF.

This clone was observed a few times. The rearrangement joins TRBV13 to TRBJ2-7, with TRBD1 matching over 8 bases. This CDR3 is built from 14 residues. Germline CDR1 PRHDT, CDR2 FYEKMQ (reference sequence). Trimming took 0 bases from V and 6 from J; bases not matched to a gene: 4. In DNA form, the CDR3 reads TGTGCCAGCAGCTTAGGGCAGGGGGCGGGCGAGCAGTACTTC. Its translation: CASSLGQGAGEQYF.

The chain is built from TRBV25-1 and TRBJ1-4; a possible D gene is TRBD1 (6 bases). The CDR3 extends over 15 amino acids. V lost 6 bases and J lost 1, with 12 bases in between. Germline CDR1 MGHDK, CDR2 SYGVNS. CDR3 loop: CASRGVQGTNEKLFF. The CDR3 DNA follows: TGTGCCAGCAGAGGAGTACAGGGAACTAATGAAAAACTGTTTTTT.

This clone was observed a few times. The chain employs TRBV10-1 and TRBJ2-1, with a possible D match to TRBD1 (5 bases). Trimming pared 5 bases from V and 6 bases from J, leaving 14 bases between. The CDR3 has 14 amino acids. Germline V CDR1 and CDR2: WNHNN, SYGVQD (reference sequence). CDR3 sequence (DNA): TGCGCCAGCAGTAGATACCCGCAGGGCAATGAGCAGTTCTTC. Translation: CASSRYPQGNEQFF.

The gene calls are TRBV11-2 and TRBJ1-5; perhaps TRBD1 as D (5 bases). Germline loops: CDR1 SGHAT, CDR2 FQNNGV. V was cut by 0 bases and J by 5 bases, with 5 bases left in between. The CDR3 extends over 13 amino acids. The CDR3 DNA is TGTGCCAGCAGCTTAGAAGGGGATCAGCCCCAGCATTTT. Translated, it gives CASSLEGDQPQHF.

The rearrangement links TRBV9 to TRBJ2-7; 7 bases map to TRBD2. Unmatched junction bases numbered 10, after V lost 1 base and J lost 3 bases. Looked up from germline, CDR1 is SGDLS and CDR2 is YYNGEE. CDR3 length: 16 residues. CDR3 residues: CASSVLAGGSRYEQYF. CDR3 in DNA: TGTGCCAGCAGCGTACTAGCTGGCGGGAGCCGCTACGAGCAGTACTTC.

The chain is built from TRBV13 and TRBJ1-1; D is perhaps TRBD1 (5 bases). V was shortened by 6 bases and J by 5 bases, with 19 bases between the two germline ends. The CDR3 covers 15 residues. Germline V CDR1 and CDR2: PRHDT, FYEKMQ (reference sequence). CDR3 DNA: TGTGCCAGCAGTCCAAGCCAGGGAGGAGGAACTGAAGCTTTCTTT. Translation: CASSPSQGGGTEAFF.